The 21 T cell receptor beta chains listed next were all sequenced from one sample in a study of breast tumors, draining lymph nodes, adjacent tissues (dated by TCRdb to 2016 to 2017). Lymph node samples were obtained from the axillary draining lymph nodes of breast cancer patients. Receptors were amplified or captured by multiplex PCR. The run used an Illumina HiSeq 2000. TCRdb reworked the public reads: Q25 trimming with fastp, MiXCR clone assembly, productive beta chains retained. Every entry covers one CDR3 protein and lists the most common genes and DNA from its rows. The sample table lists approximately 210,000 distinct CDR3 sequences, 32% of them with a count of one. Around 1.5% of the sample belongs to the ten largest clones. Sequencing was performed on axillary lymph node tissue. All receptors derive from a female donor with breast cancer. Some clones in this sample may be carry-over from other donors' samples.

This clonotype was seen ten or more times. This chain links TRBV7-2 with TRBJ1-1; D unresolved. The germline gives CDR1 SGHTA, CDR2 FQGNSA. The V end lost 1 base, the J end lost 1 base, and 4 bases lay between the germline ends. The CDR3 consists of 13 residues. The CDR3 bases are TGTGCCAGCAGCTTAGGGCGGAACACTGAAGCTTTCTTT. Translated: CASSLGRNTEAFF. The full variable domain, completed using reference TRBV7-2 and TRBJ1-1, is GAGVSQSPSNKVTEKGKDVELRCDPISGHTALYWYRQSLGQGLEFLIYFQGNSAPDKSGLPSDRFSAERTGGSVSTLTIQRTQQEDSAVYLCASSLGRNTEAFFGQGTRLTVV.

This clonotype came up many times. The chain joins TRBV11-2 to TRBJ2-7, with 10 positions matching TRBD2. This CDR3 is built from 15 residues. The junction had 14 bases not matched to a gene; V was cut back by 6 bases and J by 9 bases. Germline V gives CDR1 SGHAT, CDR2 FQNNGV. This CDR3 reads CASRTFSGRSGGQYF. For the CDR3, the DNA is TGTGCCAGCAGAACATTTAGCGGGAGGTCCGGGGGGCAGTACTTC.

This clonotype was detected only a few times. The gene calls are TRBV5-5 and TRBJ1-1; D remains unclear. V was clipped by 4 bases and J by 0 bases, with 10 bases between them. In germline, CDR1 is SGHKS, CDR2 YYEKEE (reference sequence). The length of the CDR3 is 14 residues. DNA for the CDR3: TGTGCCAGCAGCGCGAAATTCGTGAACACTGAAGCTTTCTTT. It encodes CASSAKFVNTEAFF. The variable domain in full, completed from reference TRBV5-5 and TRBJ1-1, reads DAGVTQSPTHLIKTRGQQVTLRCSPISGHKSVSWYQQVLGQGPQFIFQYYEKEERGRGNFPDRFSARQFPNYSSELNVNALLLGDSALYLCASSAKFVNTEAFFGQGTRLTVV.

This clonotype showed up just a few times. The V and J genes are TRBV20-1 and TRBJ2-7; no clear D gene. There are 14 residues in the CDR3. Trimming stripped 3 bases from V and 6 bases from J, with 18 bases between. Germline V CDR1 and CDR2: DFQATT, SNEGSKA (reference sequence). The CDR3 DNA reads TGCAGTGCTAGGGAAGGGCGGCGTGGATCCGAGCAGTACTTC. Translated, it gives CSAREGRRGSEQYF.

This clonotype appeared many times. V is TRBV11-3 and J is TRBJ1-5; no reliable D call. CDR1 is SGHNT and CDR2 is YENEEA in the germline V gene. The CDR3 sequence is 11 residues long. V was clipped by 5 bases and J by 4 bases, with 3 bases between them. The CDR3 loop reads CASSMNQPQHF. DNA of the CDR3: TGTGCCAGCAGCATGAATCAGCCCCAGCATTTT.

Many counts were recorded for this clonotype. The V and J genes are TRBV2 and TRBJ2-5; D not resolved. CDR1 and CDR2 from the germline V gene are SNHLY and FYNNEI. CDR3 length: 15 residues. Trimming cost V 1 base and J 4 bases, with 13 bases left between them. Here the CDR3 reads CASSEVWGGAETQYF. The CDR3 DNA follows: TGTGCCAGCAGTGAAGTGTGGGGTGGTGCAGAGACCCAGTACTTC.

V and J are TRBV6-1 and TRBJ1-1, with D possibly matching TRBD1 (5 bases). This CDR3 has 13 amino acids. Trimming left V 6 bases short and J 4 bases short, with 12 bases between. The germline CDR1 and CDR2 sequences are MNHNS and SASEGT. The CDR3 DNA follows: TGTGCCAGCAGCAGGGAGATGGTCACTGAAGCTTTCTTT. Translating gives CASSREMVTEAFF.

Ten or more counts support this clonotype. The CDR3 loop reads CASSFRSENPLRQYF. The CDR3 coding sequence is TGTGCCAGCAGCTTTAGGTCTGAGAACCCTTTGAGGCAGTACTTC. J is TRBJ2-7 and V is TRBV7-9, with D uncertain. The CDR3 has 15 amino acids. Germline CDR1 reads SEHNR; CDR2 reads FQNEAQ (reference sequence). Trimming took 3 bases from V and 9 from J, leaving 21 bases between them.

The sample holds many counts of this clonotype. The genes are TRBV6-5 and TRBJ2-7; 7 bases are a match to TRBD2. V lost 4 bases and J lost 5; bases outside the gene matches: 17. This CDR3 region has 17 residues. CDR1 and CDR2 (germline): MNHEY, SVGAGI. The CDR3 spells CASSWPRNLAEVNEQYF. In DNA form, the CDR3 reads TGTGCCAGCAGTTGGCCTCGCAACCTAGCGGAAGTCAACGAGCAGTACTTC.

A remark on this clonotype: This may come from a read error, since a much larger clone is one base off. The chain uses TRBV20-1 and TRBJ1-1; 8 positions match TRBD1. The V gene end was trimmed by 0 bases and the J gene end by 3 bases; junction bases not matched to a gene: 9. Germline V gene data show CDR1 as DFQATT and CDR2 as SNEGSKA (reference sequence). This CDR3 has 16 amino acids. The CDR3 DNA is TGCAGTGCTAGAGATGTTGCAGGGGGCGCGGACACTGAAGCTTTCTTT. Its protein is CSARDVAGGADTEAFF.

This clonotype was seen many times. The chain recombines TRBV20-1 with TRBJ2-5, with unresolved D. Germline V gives CDR1 DFQATT, CDR2 SNEGSKA (reference sequence). With 5 bases removed from V and 9 bases from J, the gap between germline ends came to 22 bases. This CDR3 contains 14 residues. The CDR3 DNA reads TGCAGTGCTGGCGGTAAGGGCAGCCCAGCCCCCCAGTACTTC. As protein: CSAGGKGSPAPQYF.

The rearrangement joins TRBV5-1 to TRBJ1-5; no clear D. Deletions cut 1 base from V and 7 bases from J, with 12 bases between. The CDR3 contains 14 residues. Germline V gene data show CDR1 as SGHRS and CDR2 as YFSETQ. The CDR3 loop reads CASSLQYNEQPQHF. In nucleotides, the CDR3 is TGCGCCAGCAGCTTGCAGTACAATGAGCAGCCCCAGCATTTT.

This clonotype was detected many times. This chain joins TRBV30 and TRBJ1-5; D remains ambiguous. CDR3 length: 13 residues. V lost 0 bases and J lost 7, with 10 bases in between. The germline gives CDR1 GTSNPN, CDR2 SVGIG (reference sequence). This chain's CDR3 is CAWSVQSTQPQHF. The DNA for the CDR3 is TGTGCCTGGAGTGTACAGAGCACCCAGCCCCAGCATTTT.

This clonotype appeared many times. This sequence joins TRBV9 and TRBJ2-1; a possible D gene is TRBD1 (6 bases). V lost 1 base to trimming and J lost 12 bases, with 20 bases between them. The CDR3 runs to 15 residues. CDR1 SGDLS and CDR2 YYNGEE come from the germline V gene. The DNA for the CDR3 is TGTGCCAGCAGCGTAAGCGTTTTACAGGGTATAGGGCAGTTCTTC. Encoded protein: CASSVSVLQGIGQFF.

This clonotype was recorded many times. The rearrangement links TRBV7-9 to TRBJ2-7; perhaps TRBD2 as D (6 bases). Trimming removed 5 bases at V and 2 bases at J, with 16 bases between. The CDR3 is made up of 15 amino acids. CDR1 is SEHNR, CDR2 FQNEAQ, per germline (reference sequence). The CDR3 protein is CASSPPGLVTYEQYF. Here the CDR3 DNA reads TGTGCCAGCAGCCCCCCGGGACTGGTTACCTACGAGCAGTACTTC.

The chain carries TRBV20-1 and TRBJ2-5; TRBD2 agrees at 11 bases. Germline CDR1 is DFQATT and CDR2 is SNEGSKA (reference sequence). The CDR3 covers 17 residues. With 4 bases clipped from V and 3 bases from J, the junction kept 13 bases outside the gene matches. The CDR3 DNA follows: TGCAGTGCTACCTCCCCGGGACTAGCGGACTATAAAGAGACCCAGTACTTC. This sequence encodes CSATSPGLADYKETQYF.

The sample holds many counts of this clonotype. This chain links TRBV7-2 with TRBJ2-5; TRBD2 matches 10 bases. J lost 5 bases, V lost 6 bases, and 15 bases had no gene match. CDR1 SGHTA and CDR2 FQGNSA come from the germline V gene. The CDR3 runs 17 residues. CDR3: CASRFDRASGSWETQYF. Here the CDR3 DNA reads TGTGCCAGCAGGTTCGACCGGGCTAGCGGGAGTTGGGAGACCCAGTACTTC.

There are many counts of this clonotype. The genes are TRBV6-2 or TRBV6-3 and TRBJ2-7; no clear D. V lost 6 bases, J lost 11 bases, and 20 bases lay in between. The CDR3 is 13 residues long. Germline loops: CDR1 MNHEY, CDR2 SVGEGT. Here the CDR3 DNA reads TGTGCCAGCAGAGATGGGGTTGTTTCAGAGGAGTACTTC. Amino acid sequence: CASRDGVVSEEYF.

This clonotype has ten or more counts. The J gene is TRBJ2-7, the V gene TRBV3-1; D ambiguous. From germline, CDR1 is LGHDT and CDR2 YNNKEL (reference sequence). The germline V and J ends were trimmed by 0 bases and 4 bases, with 10 bases remaining between them. The CDR3 sequence is 14 residues long. In DNA, the CDR3 is TGTGCCAGCAGCCAAGAAACCGGCACGTACGAGCAGTACTTC. It translates to CASSQETGTYEQYF.

The gene calls are TRBV29-1 and TRBJ1-5; 9 nucleotides agree with TRBD1. The CDR3 runs 13 residues. Germline-derived CDR1 and CDR2 are SQVTM and ANQGSEA. Trimming removed 7 bases from V and 11 bases from J; junction bases left unmatched: 12. CDR3 DNA: TGCAGCGCGGACAGGGGACGGCGAGAGACCCAGCATTTT. Its protein is CSADRGRRETQHF.

The table lists this clonotype with many counts. The chain combines TRBV12-3 or TRBV12-4 with TRBJ1-5, with 9 bases identical to TRBD1. This CDR3 is 14 amino acids long. Trimming at V came to 5 bases and at J to 6 bases, leaving 5 bases not matched to a gene. The CDR3 region has the DNA TGTGCCAGCAGTAATCGACAGGGGGTTCAGCCCCAGCATTTT. Translation: CASSNRQGVQPQHF.